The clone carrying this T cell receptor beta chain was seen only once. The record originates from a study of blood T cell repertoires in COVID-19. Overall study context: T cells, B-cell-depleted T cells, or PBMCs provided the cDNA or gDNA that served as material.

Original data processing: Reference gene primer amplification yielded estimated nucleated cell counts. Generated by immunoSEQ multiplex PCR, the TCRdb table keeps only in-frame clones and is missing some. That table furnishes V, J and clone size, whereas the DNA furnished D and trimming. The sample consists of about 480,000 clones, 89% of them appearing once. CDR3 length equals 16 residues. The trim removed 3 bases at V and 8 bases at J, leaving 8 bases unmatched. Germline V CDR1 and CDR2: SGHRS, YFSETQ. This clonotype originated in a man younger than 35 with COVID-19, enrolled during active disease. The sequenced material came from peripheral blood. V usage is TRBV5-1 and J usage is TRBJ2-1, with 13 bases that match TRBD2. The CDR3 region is CASSSGLAGAIHEQFF. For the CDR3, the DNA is TGCGCCAGCAGCTCTGGACTAGCGGGAGCAATCCATGAGCAGTTCTTC.